Listed below are T cell receptor beta chains from one sample, sequenced in a study of blood T cells in healthy people across ages. Each CDR3 protein is one row after TCRdb ran MiXCR on the 5' RACE reads. This table holds approximately 790,000 distinct CDR3 sequences, roughly 60% found once. Sequenced sample: blood. The origin of the receptors is a man under 40 in good health. The CDR3 runs from the conserved cysteine through the conserved F or W. The order of the fields is D gene, clone size, V gene, J gene, CDR3 protein, CDR3 DNA. A D gene is named only where the DNA matches it firmly. For some rows the clone size is stated as once, few or many, or as a class when expanded; others skip it.

>TRBD1|few|TRBV6-5|TRBJ2-7
CASRSGTGVYEQYF
TGTGCCAGCAGGTCCGGGACAGGGGTTTACGAGCAGTACTTC
>-|-|TRBV4-3|TRBJ1-2
CASSQERGSGYTF
TGCGCCAGCAGCCAAGAAAGAGGATCCGGCTACACCTTC
>-|-|TRBV5-1|TRBJ1-4
CASSSIDGSTNEKLFF
TGCGCCAGCAGCTCAATCGACGGCTCAACTAATGAAAAACTGTTTTTT
>TRBD2|-|TRBV29-1|TRBJ2-7
CSVDLAGHEQYF
TGCAGCGTTGATCTAGCGGGGCACGAGCAGTACTTC
>-|once|TRBV27|TRBJ2-4
CASSPWGHGDIQYF
TGTGCCAGCAGCCCCTGGGGCCACGGAGACATTCAGTACTTC
>TRBD1|-|TRBV12-3/TRBV12-4|TRBJ2-5
CASRRDSLQETQYF
TGTGCCAGCAGACGGGACAGCCTCCAAGAGACCCAGTACTTC
>-|few|TRBV20-1|TRBJ2-1
CSANPARYYNEQFF
TGCAGTGCTAACCCGGCTAGATACTACAATGAGCAGTTCTTC
>-|once|TRBV13|TRBJ2-5
CASSLRGPMTQYF
TGTGCCAGCAGCTTACGGGGTCCCATGACCCAGTACTTC
>TRBD2|-|TRBV20-1|TRBJ2-2
CSASSGGATGELFF
TGCAGTGCCTCTAGCGGGGGGGCTACCGGGGAGCTGTTTTTT
>-|-|TRBV2|TRBJ2-7
CASSEARASSYNEQYF
TGTGCCAGCAGTGAAGCGCGGGCAAGCTCCTACAATGAGCAGTACTTC
>-|-|TRBV7-2|TRBJ1-5
CASSLLERQPQHF
TGTGCCAGCAGCTTATTGGAGCGTCAGCCCCAGCATTTT
>-|-|TRBV6-5|TRBJ2-3
CASSYGLADTQYF
TGTGCCAGCAGTTACGGGCTAGCCGATACGCAGTATTTT
>-|few|TRBV16|TRBJ2-3
CASSDDGTQYF
TGTGCCAGCAGCGACGATGGTACGCAGTATTTT
>TRBD1|-|TRBV7-6|TRBJ1-1
CASSLAGGTAHTEAFF
TGTGCCAGCAGCTTAGCCGGCGGGACAGCACACACTGAAGCTTTCTTT
>TRBD2|-|TRBV6-5|TRBJ2-2
CASSYGRGGPSGELFF
TGTGCCAGCAGTTACGGGCGGGGGGGCCCGTCCGGGGAGCTGTTTTTT
>TRBD1|-|TRBV6-5|TRBJ2-5
CASSPGTGVRETQYF
TGTGCCAGCAGCCCCGGGACAGGGGTGCGAGAGACCCAGTACTTC
>-|few|TRBV14|TRBJ2-4
CASSLGDIQYF
TGTGCCAGCTCCCTGGGGGACATTCAGTACTTC
>-|once|TRBV28|TRBJ1-2
CASSRVQNYGYTF
TGTGCCAGCAGTCGGGTCCAGAACTATGGCTACACCTTC
>-|-|TRBV15|TRBJ1-5
CATSRAHRETNQPQHF
TGTGCCACCAGCAGAGCCCACAGGGAAACAAATCAGCCCCAGCATTTT
>-|-|TRBV20-1|TRBJ2-7
CSALRTYEQYF
TGCAGTGCCCTCCGGACCTACGAGCAGTACTTC
>-|-|TRBV12-3/TRBV12-4|TRBJ1-1
CASSFRSFRGLGAPLNTEAFF
TGTGCCAGCAGTTTTAGGTCGTTTAGGGGATTGGGTGCACCCCTGAACACTGAAGCTTTCTTT
>-|few|TRBV12-3/TRBV12-4|TRBJ2-1
CASSLRDSYSYNEQFF
TGTGCCAGCAGCCTCCGGGACTCATACTCCTACAATGAGCAGTTCTTC
>TRBD1|many|TRBV10-3|TRBJ2-3
CAISESTGEDTQYF
TGTGCCATCAGTGAGTCAACAGGGGAAGATACGCAGTATTTT
>TRBD1|-|TRBV4-3|TRBJ2-5
CASSRVGQGMRDEQYF
TGCGCCAGCAGCCGCGTGGGACAGGGGATGAGGGATGAGCAGTACTTC
>-|-|TRBV29-1|TRBJ2-3
CSVEGTAQDTQYF
TGCAGCGTTGAAGGGACGGCACAAGATACGCAGTATTTT
>TRBD2|-|TRBV5-1|TRBJ2-1
CASSPTGLAGASSYNEQFF
TGCGCCAGCAGCCCTACGGGACTAGCGGGGGCTAGCTCCTACAATGAGCAGTTCTTC
>TRBD1|-|TRBV7-2|TRBJ1-2
CASSFPTGQFYGYTF
TGTGCCAGCAGCTTTCCAACGGGACAGTTTTATGGCTACACCTTC
>-|-|TRBV6-2/TRBV6-3|TRBJ2-1
CAISLDEQFF
TGTGCCATCTCACTCGATGAGCAGTTCTTC
>-|-|TRBV7-9|TRBJ2-7
CASSGSGISYEQYF
TGTGCCAGCAGCGGGTCAGGAATCTCCTACGAGCAGTACTTC